This T cell receptor (beta chain) was obtained from a study of tumor-infiltrating lymphocytes in primary liver carcinoma (TCRdb year 2017). Notes on the research overall: Roughly five patients with histopathologically diagnosed primary liver carcinoma underwent surgical resection in China between late 2015 and 2016. High reproducibility was observed for the technical replicate repertoires, with mean shared-clone rates roughly 0.92 and correlation coefficients above 0.98. Each sample produced about 3.5 to 8 million productive TCRbeta reads, and read depth showed no significant difference between tissue types. The five patients had tumors of stage T1-T3 N0M0, with maximum diameters ranging from about 4.2 to 10 cm. The five patients, three men and two women aged 30 to 69 years, had hepatocellular carcinoma (four) or combined HCC and intrahepatic cholangiocarcinoma (one). For each liver tumor, the study sampled five regions along with adjacent normal tissue and blood, and applied TCRbeta repertoire sequencing, expression microarrays and whole-exome sequencing. A total of 35 specimens from 5 patients underwent TCRbeta repertoire sequencing, comprising approximately 25 tumor regions, 5 adjacent noncancerous liver tissues and 5 peripheral blood samples. Results and caveats for the whole study, not just this receptor: Consistent with antigen-driven expansion, pairs of tumor regions showed higher repertoire overlap (mean roughly 35%) than either tumor-adjacent pairs (about 17%) or tumor-blood pairs (roughly 14%). Because only the TCR beta chain was sequenced and unpaired alpha chains were not captured, true repertoire diversity is likely underestimated. Comparison of CD4+ and CD8+ T cell repertoires was precluded by the use of bulk unsorted samples. Only a few patients were included in the study, and the authors note that the findings should be validated in a larger study. Compared with blood, tumors had a significantly larger share of the repertoire taken up by the top 250 clones (p = 0.039).

CDR3 length: 15 amino acids, cysteine to phenylalanine. The retained sequence is limited to the CDR3, 45 bases, with the frame set at the first base. The germline V and J ends show losses of 0 bases and 5 bases respectively, and no gene match explains 4 bases of the junction. According to the germline V gene, CDR1 reads MGHRA and CDR2 reads YSYEKL. Using a constant-region primer and ProtoScript II reverse transcriptase, TCRbeta-specific cDNA was reverse-transcribed from around 520 ng total RNA. TCRbeta libraries were built with three nested multiplex PCR rounds, a slightly modified ARM-PCR procedure. The first two PCR rounds used multiplex TRBV1-TRBV30 forward primers with a Cbeta reverse primer, each for approximately 10 cycles. A final 25-cycle PCR with Deep VentR polymerase added sample barcodes and Illumina adapters. Before sequencing, amplicons of 200-500 bp were purified from gel using a QIAquick gel extraction kit. TCRbeta amplicons were sequenced on an Illumina HiSeq 2500 with 250-bp paired-end reads. The authors processed their data as follows. Reads were quality-trimmed with Trimmomatic v0.33, and paired reads were merged with FLASH v1.2.11 to recover full CDR3 sequences. V, D and J germline segments were assigned to the rearranged TCRbeta sequences using MiGEC v1.2.1b. Clonotype statistics and Shannon-Wiener diversity indices were calculated with VDJtools v1.0.0. To cut down on sampling bias, every analysis after diversity analysis relied on just the 250 most abundant clonotypes from each sample. TCRdb reprocessed the public reads (quality trimming at Q25 with fastp, clone calling with MiXCR) and kept in-frame beta chains. Under each unique CDR3 protein, matching rows form one entry showing the most common genes and DNA. Clone size and V and J calls follow TCRdb, not the original study. This sample has about 180,000 distinct CDR3 sequences in its table, and about 60% of those were observed once. The ten largest account for about 70% of the sample.

This clonotype is a singleton in its sample. What this receptor recognizes is not known. Base-call qualities are not available, and no considerably larger clone is one nucleotide away. One read alone lends weak support. TRIzol reagent was used to extract blood RNA from unsorted whole blood, while the DNeasy Blood & Tissue kit provided the germline DNA. At the time of sampling, the patients had chronic HBV infection and had not received any treatment. Before surgery, 3 to 5 milliliters of peripheral blood were drawn into K2EDTA tubes. This TCR came from a man in his forties with primary liver carcinoma and hepatitis B virus infection. Sample: peripheral blood. This chain joins TRBV4-1 to TRBJ2-1; 7 central nucleotides agree with TRBD2. The CDR3 corresponds to CASSQDSLADNEQFF. The nucleotide sequence is TGCGCCAGCAGCCAAGACAGCCTAGCGGACAATGAGCAGTTCTTC.